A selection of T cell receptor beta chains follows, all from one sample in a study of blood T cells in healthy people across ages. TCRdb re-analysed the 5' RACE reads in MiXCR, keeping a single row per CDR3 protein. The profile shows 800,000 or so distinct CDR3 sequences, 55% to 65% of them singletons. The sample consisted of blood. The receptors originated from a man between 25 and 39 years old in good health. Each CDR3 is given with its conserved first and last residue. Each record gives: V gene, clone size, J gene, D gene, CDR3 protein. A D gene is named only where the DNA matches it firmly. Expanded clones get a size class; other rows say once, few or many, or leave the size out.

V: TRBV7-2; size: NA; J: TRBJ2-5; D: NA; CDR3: CASSLQGWQETQYF
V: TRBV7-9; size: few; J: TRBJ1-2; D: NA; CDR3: CASSLAASGGYTF
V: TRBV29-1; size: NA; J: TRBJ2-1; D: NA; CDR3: CSVGRGYNEQFF
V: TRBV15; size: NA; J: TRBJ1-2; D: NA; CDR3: CATSRDKGYGGYTF
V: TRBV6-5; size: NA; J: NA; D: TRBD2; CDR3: CASSGLAGETYEQYF
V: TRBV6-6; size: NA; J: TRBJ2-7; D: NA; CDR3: CASSYPVDGTGYEQYF
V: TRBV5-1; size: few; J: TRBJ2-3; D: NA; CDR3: CASSLGGNFPDTQYF
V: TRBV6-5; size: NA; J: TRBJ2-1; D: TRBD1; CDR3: CASSYSTGGPSRQFF
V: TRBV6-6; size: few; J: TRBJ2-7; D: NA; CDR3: CASSYVRDIYEQYF
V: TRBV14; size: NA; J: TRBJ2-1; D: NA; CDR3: CASSQGVQGRWQFF
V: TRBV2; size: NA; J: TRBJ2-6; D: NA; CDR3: CASSDPTSGANVPTF
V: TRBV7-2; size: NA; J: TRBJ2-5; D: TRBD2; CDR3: CASSPWYSGIQETQYF
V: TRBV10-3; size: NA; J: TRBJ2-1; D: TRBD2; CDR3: CAISVELAANNEQFF
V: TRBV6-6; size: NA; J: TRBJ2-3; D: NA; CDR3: CASSYGQRTDTQYF
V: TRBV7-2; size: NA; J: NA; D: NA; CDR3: CASSLVSTEQYF
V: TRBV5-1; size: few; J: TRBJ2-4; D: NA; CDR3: CASSLGDTVNIQYF
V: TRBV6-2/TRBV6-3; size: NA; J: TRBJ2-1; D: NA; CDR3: CASGSGLSSSYNEQFF